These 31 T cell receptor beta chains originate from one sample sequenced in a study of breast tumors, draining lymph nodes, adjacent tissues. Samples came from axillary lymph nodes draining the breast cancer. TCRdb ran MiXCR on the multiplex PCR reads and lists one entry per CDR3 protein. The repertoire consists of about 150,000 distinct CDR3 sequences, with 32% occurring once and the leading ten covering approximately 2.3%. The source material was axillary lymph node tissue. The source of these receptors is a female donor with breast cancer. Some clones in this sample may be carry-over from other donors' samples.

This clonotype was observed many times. DNA for the CDR3: TGTGCCGTTAGACTGACTGCTAGCACAGATACGCAGTATTTT. It yields the protein CAVRLTASTDTQYF. The rearrangement uses TRBV10-3 and TRBJ2-3; D not resolved. The germline V gene has CDR1 ENHRY and CDR2 SYGVKD. V was shortened by 11 bases and J by 0 bases, with 15 bases between the two germline ends. The CDR3 length is 14 residues.

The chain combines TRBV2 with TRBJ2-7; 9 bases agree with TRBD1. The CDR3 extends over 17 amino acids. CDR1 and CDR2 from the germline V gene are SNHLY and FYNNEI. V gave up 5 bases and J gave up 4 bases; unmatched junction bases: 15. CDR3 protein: CASSFFLFGTGLYEQYF. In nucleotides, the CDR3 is TGTGCCAGCAGTTTCTTTCTGTTTGGGACAGGGTTGTACGAGCAGTACTTC. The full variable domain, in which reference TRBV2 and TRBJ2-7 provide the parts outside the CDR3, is EPEVTQTPSHQVTQMGQEVILRCVPISNHLYFYWYRQILGQKVEFLVSFYNNEISEKSEIFDDQFSVERPDGSNFTLKIRSTKLEDSAMYFCASSFFLFGTGLYEQYFGPGTRLTVT.

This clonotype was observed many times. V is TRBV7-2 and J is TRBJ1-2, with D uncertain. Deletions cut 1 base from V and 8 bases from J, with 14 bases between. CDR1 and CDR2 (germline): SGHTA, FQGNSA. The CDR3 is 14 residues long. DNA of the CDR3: TGTGCCAGCAGCTTAGTGATGGCCACGGGGGGCTACACCTTC. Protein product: CASSLVMATGGYTF. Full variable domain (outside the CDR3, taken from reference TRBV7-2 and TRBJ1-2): GAGVSQSPSNKVTEKGKDVELRCDPISGHTALYWYRQSLGQGLEFLIYFQGNSAPDKSGLPSDRFSAERTGGSVSTLTIQRTQQEDSAVYLCASSLVMATGGYTFGSGTRLTVV.

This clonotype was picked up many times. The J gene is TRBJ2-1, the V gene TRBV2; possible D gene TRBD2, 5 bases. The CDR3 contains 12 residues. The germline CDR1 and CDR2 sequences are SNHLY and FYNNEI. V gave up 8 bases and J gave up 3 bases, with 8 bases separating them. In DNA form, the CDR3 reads TGTGCCAGCGGGAGAAACTACAATGAGCAGTTCTTC. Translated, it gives CASGRNYNEQFF.

The CDR3 DNA reads as TGCAGTGCTAGAGCACACAGCGGGGAGCTGTTTTTT. It specifies CSARAHSGELFF. The chain couples TRBV20-1 to TRBJ2-2; D gene unclear. The germline V gene has CDR1 DFQATT and CDR2 SNEGSKA (reference sequence). V lost 1 base and J lost 7, with 7 bases in between. The CDR3 covers 12 residues.

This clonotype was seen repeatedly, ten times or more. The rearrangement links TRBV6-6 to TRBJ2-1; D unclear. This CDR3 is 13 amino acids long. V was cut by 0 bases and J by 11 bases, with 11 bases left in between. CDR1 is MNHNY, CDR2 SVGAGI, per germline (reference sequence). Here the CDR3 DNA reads TGTGCCAGCAGTTACTCAGTCGGCGGACAGCAGTTCTTC. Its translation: CASSYSVGGQQFF.

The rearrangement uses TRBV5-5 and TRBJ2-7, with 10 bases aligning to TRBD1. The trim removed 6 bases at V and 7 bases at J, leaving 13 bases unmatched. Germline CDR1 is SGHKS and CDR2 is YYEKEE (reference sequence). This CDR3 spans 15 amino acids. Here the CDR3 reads CASTSGTGVYNEQYV. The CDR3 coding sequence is TGTGCCAGCACCTCCGGGACAGGGGTCTACAATGAGCAGTACGTC.

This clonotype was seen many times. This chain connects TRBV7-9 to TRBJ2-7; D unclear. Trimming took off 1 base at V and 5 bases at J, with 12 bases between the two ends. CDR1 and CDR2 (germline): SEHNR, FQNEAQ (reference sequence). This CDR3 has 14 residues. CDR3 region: CASSLDPQSDEQYF. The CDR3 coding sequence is TGTGCCAGCAGCTTAGACCCACAGTCGGACGAGCAGTACTTC.

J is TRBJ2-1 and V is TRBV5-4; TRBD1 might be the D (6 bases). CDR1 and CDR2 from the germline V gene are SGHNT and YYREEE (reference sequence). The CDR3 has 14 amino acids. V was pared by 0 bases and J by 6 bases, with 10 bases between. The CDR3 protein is CASSLVGTTNEQFF. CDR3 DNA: TGTGCCAGCAGCTTGGTTGGGACAACCAATGAGCAGTTCTTC.

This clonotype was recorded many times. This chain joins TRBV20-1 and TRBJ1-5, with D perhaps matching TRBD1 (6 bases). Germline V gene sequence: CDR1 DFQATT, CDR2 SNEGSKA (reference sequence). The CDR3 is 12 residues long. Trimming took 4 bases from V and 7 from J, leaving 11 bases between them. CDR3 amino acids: CSAKGGGQPQHF. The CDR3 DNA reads TGCAGTGCTAAGGGGGGGGGCCAGCCCCAGCATTTT.

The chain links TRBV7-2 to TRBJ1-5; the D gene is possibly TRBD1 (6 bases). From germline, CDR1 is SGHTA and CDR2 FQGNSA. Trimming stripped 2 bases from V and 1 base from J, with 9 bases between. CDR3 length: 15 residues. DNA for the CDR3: TGTGCCAGCAGCTTACAGGGGCGGAGCAATCAGCCCCAGCATTTT. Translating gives CASSLQGRSNQPQHF.

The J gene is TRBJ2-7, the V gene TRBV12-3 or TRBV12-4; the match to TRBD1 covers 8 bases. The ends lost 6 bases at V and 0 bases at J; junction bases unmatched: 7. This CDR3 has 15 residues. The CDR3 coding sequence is TGTGCCAGCAGGGACGGACAGGGCGGCTCCTACGAGCAGTACGTC. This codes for CASRDGQGGSYEQYV.

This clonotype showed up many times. The CDR3 sequence: CASSVDPDTNYGYTF. CDR3 DNA: TGTGCCAGCAGCGTAGATCCCGACACTAACTATGGCTACACCTTC. This chain uses TRBV9 with TRBJ1-2, with D uncertain. CDR1 is SGDLS and CDR2 is YYNGEE in the germline V gene. This CDR3 is built from 15 residues. Between the trimmed V and J ends, which lost 0 bases and 0 bases, there was a span of 9 bases.

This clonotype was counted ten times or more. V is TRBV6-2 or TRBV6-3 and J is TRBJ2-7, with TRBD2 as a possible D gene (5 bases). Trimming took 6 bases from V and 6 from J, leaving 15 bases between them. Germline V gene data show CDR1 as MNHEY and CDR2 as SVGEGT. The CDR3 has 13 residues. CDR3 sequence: CASRITLRGEQYV. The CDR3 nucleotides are TGTGCCAGCAGAATAACCCTCCGGGGCGAGCAGTACGTC.

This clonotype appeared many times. CDR3 nucleotide sequence: TGTGCCAGCAGACGCAACAACGGCGGTCCAGGTGAGCAGTTCTTC. Translated: CASRRNNGGPGEQFF. The rearrangement uses TRBV7-8 and TRBJ2-1, with D uncertain. The germline V and J ends were trimmed by 6 bases and 9 bases, with 21 bases remaining between them. This CDR3 region has 15 residues. Germline loops: CDR1 SGHVS, CDR2 FQNEAQ.

DNA for the CDR3: TGTGCCACCAGGAGGGGGGGTGGGAACACTGAAGCTTTCTTT. Translating it yields CATRRGGGNTEAFF. The V and J genes are TRBV24-1 and TRBJ1-1, with D perhaps matching TRBD1 (6 bases). V was cut by 7 bases and J by 1 base, with 12 bases left in between. The CDR3 length is 14 residues. Germline V gene sequence: CDR1 KGHDR, CDR2 SFDVKD.

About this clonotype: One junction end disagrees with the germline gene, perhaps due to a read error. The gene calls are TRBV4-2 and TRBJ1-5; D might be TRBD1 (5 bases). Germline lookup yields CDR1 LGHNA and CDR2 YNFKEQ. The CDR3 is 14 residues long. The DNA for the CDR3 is TGTGCCAGCAGTAAGGGGCAGGACGCCCAGCCCCTGCATTTT. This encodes CASSKGQDAQPLHF.

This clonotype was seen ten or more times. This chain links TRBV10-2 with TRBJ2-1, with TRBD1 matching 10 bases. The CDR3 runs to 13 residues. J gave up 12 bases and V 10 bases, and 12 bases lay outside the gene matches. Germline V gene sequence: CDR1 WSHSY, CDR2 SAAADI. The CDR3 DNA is TGCGCCACCAGGACAGGGGGTTCCAGGGGGCAGTTCTTC. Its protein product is CATRTGGSRGQFF.

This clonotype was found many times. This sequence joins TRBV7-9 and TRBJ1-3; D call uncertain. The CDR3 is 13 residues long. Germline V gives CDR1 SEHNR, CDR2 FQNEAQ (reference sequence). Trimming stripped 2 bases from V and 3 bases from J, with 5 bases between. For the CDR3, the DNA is TGTGCCAGCAGCTTAATCGTTGGAAACACCATATATTTT. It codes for CASSLIVGNTIYF.

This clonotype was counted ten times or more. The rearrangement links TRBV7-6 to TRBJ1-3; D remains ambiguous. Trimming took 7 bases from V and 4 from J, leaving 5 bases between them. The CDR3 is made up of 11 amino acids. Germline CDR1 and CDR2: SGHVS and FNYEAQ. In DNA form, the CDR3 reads TGTGCCAGCACAACCGGAAACACCATATATTTT. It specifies CASTTGNTIYF.

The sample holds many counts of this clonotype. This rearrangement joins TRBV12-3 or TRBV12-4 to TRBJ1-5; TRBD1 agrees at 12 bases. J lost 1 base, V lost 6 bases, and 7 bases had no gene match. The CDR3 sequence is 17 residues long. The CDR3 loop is CASSSGQGAGSNQPQHF. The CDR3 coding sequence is TGTGCCAGCAGCTCGGGACAGGGGGCAGGGAGCAATCAGCCCCAGCATTTT.

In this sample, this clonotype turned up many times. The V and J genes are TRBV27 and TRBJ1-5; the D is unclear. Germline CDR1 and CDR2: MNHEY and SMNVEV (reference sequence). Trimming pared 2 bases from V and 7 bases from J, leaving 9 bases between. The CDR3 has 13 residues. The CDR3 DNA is TGTGCCAGCAGTTTAGAAGGGATCCAGCCCCAGCATTTT. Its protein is CASSLEGIQPQHF.

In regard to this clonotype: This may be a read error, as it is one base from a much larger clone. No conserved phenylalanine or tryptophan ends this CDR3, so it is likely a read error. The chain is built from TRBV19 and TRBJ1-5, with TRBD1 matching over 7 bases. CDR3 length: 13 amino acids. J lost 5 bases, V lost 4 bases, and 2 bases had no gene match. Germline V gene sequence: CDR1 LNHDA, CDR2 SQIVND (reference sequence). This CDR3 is CASSTQGDQPQHL. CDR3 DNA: TGTGCCAGTAGTACCCAGGGGGATCAGCCCCAGCATCTT.

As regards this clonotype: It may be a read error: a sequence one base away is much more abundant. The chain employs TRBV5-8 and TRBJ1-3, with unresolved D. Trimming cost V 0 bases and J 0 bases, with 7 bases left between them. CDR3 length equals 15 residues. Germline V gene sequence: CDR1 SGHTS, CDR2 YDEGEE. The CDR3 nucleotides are TGTGCCAGCAGCTTGGGAACGCCCTCTGGAAACACCATATATTTT. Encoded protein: CASSLGTPSGNTIYF. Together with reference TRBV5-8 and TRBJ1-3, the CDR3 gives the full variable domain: EAGVTQSPTHLIKTRGQQATLRCSPISGHTSVYWYQQALGLGLQFLLWYDEGEERNRGNFPPRFSGRQFPNYSSELNVNALELEDSALYLCASSLGTPSGNTIYFGEGSWLTVV.

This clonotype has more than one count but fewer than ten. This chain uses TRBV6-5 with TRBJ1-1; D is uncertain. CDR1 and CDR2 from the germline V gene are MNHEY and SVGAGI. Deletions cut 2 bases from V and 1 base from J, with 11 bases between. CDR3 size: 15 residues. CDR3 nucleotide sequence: TGTGCCAGCAGTTACGGTTTAGGCGAGAACACTGAAGCTTTCTTT. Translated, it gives CASSYGLGENTEAFF.

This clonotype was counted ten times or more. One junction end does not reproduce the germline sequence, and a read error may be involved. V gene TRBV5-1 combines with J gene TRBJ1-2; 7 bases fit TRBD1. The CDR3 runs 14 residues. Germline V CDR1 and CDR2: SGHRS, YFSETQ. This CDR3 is CASSLGTDGYGYTF. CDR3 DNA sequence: TGCGCCAGCAGTTTGGGGACAGATGGCTATGGCTACACCTTC.

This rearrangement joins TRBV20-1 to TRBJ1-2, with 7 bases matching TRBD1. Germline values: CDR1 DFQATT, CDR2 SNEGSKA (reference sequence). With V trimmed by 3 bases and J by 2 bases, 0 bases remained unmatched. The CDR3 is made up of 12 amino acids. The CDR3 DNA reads TGCAGTGCTAGGGGACAGAACTATGGCTACACCTTC. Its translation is CSARGQNYGYTF.

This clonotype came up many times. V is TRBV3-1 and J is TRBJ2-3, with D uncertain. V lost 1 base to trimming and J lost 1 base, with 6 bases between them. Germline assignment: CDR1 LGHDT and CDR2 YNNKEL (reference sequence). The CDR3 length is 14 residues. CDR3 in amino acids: CASSQGVGTDTQYF. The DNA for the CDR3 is TGTGCCAGCAGCCAAGGTGTGGGCACAGATACGCAGTATTTT.

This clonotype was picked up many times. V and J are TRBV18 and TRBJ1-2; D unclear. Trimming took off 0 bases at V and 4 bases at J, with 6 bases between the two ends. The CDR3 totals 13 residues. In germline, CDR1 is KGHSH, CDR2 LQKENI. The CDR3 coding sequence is TGTGCCAGCTCACCACCTGTGGGCTATGGCTACACCTTC. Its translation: CASSPPVGYGYTF.

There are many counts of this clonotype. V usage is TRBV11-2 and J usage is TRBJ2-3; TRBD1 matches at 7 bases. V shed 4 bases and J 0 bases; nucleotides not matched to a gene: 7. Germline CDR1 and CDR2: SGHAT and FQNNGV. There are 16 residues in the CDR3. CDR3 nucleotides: TGTGCCAGCAGCTCTTGGACAGGCCTTAGCACAGATACGCAGTATTTT. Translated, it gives CASSSWTGLSTDTQYF.

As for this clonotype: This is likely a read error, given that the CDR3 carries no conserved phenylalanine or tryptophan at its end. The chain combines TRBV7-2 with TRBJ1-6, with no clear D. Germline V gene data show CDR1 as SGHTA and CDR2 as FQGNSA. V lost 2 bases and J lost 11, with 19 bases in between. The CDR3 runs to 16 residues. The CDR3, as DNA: TGTGCCAGCAGCTTATTGGGTAGTCCCCTTGGTCCACCCCTCCACCTT. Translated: CASSLLGSPLGPPLHL.